Listed here are 16 T cell receptor beta chains from one sample, sequenced in a study of CXCR4 blockade with PD-1 therapy in pancreatic cancer. Repertoires were generated with immunoSEQ multiplex PCR, while TCRdb's copy carries only in-frame clones and drops some. In the table there are roughly 2,600 clones, approximately 46% of which are singletons. Material for sequencing was tumor tissue. All receptors derive from a human donor with pancreatic ductal adenocarcinoma.

This clone was found a few times. The chain carries TRBV13 and TRBJ2-3, with D perhaps TRBD2 (6 bases). The CDR3 is 13 amino acids. Between the trimmed V and J ends, which lost 5 bases and 0 bases, there was a span of 6 bases. The germline CDR1 and CDR2 sequences are PRHDT and FYEKMQ (reference sequence). DNA for the CDR3: TGTGCCAGCAGCGCGGGAAGCACAGATACGCAGTATTTT. Amino acid sequence: CASSAGSTDTQYF.

This chain uses TRBV19 with TRBJ2-1, with D tentatively TRBD2 (6 bases). Trimming removed 4 bases at V and 7 bases at J, with 20 bases between. Germline V gene lookup returns CDR1 LNHDA and CDR2 SQIVND (reference sequence). This CDR3 contains 16 residues. Here the CDR3 reads CASSNVGRRARNEQFF. For the CDR3, the DNA is TGTGCCAGTAGTAACGTCGGACGGAGGGCCAGGAATGAGCAGTTCTTC.

This chain joins TRBV19 and TRBJ2-3, with 9 bases aligning to TRBD2. The CDR3 runs to 15 residues. Germline trimming cut 5 bases from V and 2 bases from J; bases unmatched to any gene: 5. Germline V gene lookup returns CDR1 LNHDA and CDR2 SQIVND (reference sequence). The CDR3 reads CASSPRGGHTDTQYF. The CDR3 region has the DNA TGTGCCAGTAGTCCGCGGGGGGGACACACAGATACGCAGTATTTT.

The table lists this clone with a few counts. This chain uses TRBV11-1 with TRBJ1-6; perhaps TRBD1 as D (5 bases). V shed 6 bases and J shed 0 bases, with 12 bases lying between them. This CDR3 has 16 residues. Per the germline V gene, CDR1 is SGHAT and CDR2 is FQDESV (reference sequence). The CDR3 is CASSFRAPSYNSPLHF. The CDR3, as DNA: TGTGCCAGCAGTTTCAGGGCGCCCTCCTATAATTCACCCCTCCACTTT.

The V and J genes are TRBV9 and TRBJ1-1; D perhaps matches TRBD1 (6 bases). This CDR3 contains 13 residues. Trimming pared 4 bases from V and 8 bases from J, leaving 15 bases between. The germline gives CDR1 SGDLS, CDR2 YYNGEE. Written as DNA, the CDR3 is TGTGCCAGCAGCAGGGGGATTTTGGAAGAAGCTTTCTTT. Translation gives CASSRGILEEAFF.

The rearrangement links TRBV19 to TRBJ2-5; the match to TRBD1 covers 8 bases. Unmatched junction bases numbered 4, after V lost 6 bases and J lost 1 base. In germline, CDR1 is LNHDA, CDR2 SQIVND (reference sequence). The CDR3 is 14 amino acids. This chain's CDR3 is CASRLTGGQETQYF. CDR3 DNA: TGTGCCAGTAGGCTCACAGGGGGCCAAGAGACCCAGTACTTC.

This rearrangement joins TRBV18 to TRBJ2-1, with D maybe TRBD2 (7 bases). Germline CDR1 is KGHSH and CDR2 is LQKENI. The CDR3 has 15 amino acids. Trimming removed 3 bases at V and 8 bases at J, with 17 bases between. CDR3 region: CASSPSGGRTDEQFF. In nucleotides, the CDR3 is TGTGCCAGCTCACCGTCGGGGGGCAGAACGGATGAGCAGTTCTTC. Full variable domain (outside the CDR3, taken from reference TRBV18 and TRBJ2-1): NAGVMQNPRHLVRRRGQEARLRCSPMKGHSHVYWYRQLPEEGLKFMVYLQKENIIDESGMPKERFSAEFPKEGPSILRIQQVVRGDSAAYFCASSPSGGRTDEQFFGPGTRLTVL.

This chain links TRBV23-1 with TRBJ2-7; a possible D gene is TRBD1 (6 bases). TRBV23-1 counts as an open reading frame of uncertain function. V was trimmed by 6 bases and J by 2 bases, leaving 11 bases between them. This CDR3 spans 13 amino acids. CDR3 amino acids: CASSWDKAYEQYF. DNA of the CDR3: TGCGCCAGCAGCTGGGACAAAGCCTACGAGCAGTACTTC.

V and J are TRBV19 and TRBJ1-2; 7 bases fit TRBD1. From germline, CDR1 is LNHDA and CDR2 SQIVND (reference sequence). V was pared by 6 bases and J by 3 bases, with 4 bases of the junction left unmatched. The CDR3 totals 13 residues. The CDR3 bases are TGTGCCAGTAGGCCCGACAGGGACTATGGCTACACCTTC. It encodes CASRPDRDYGYTF.

Only a few counts were recorded for this clone. V is TRBV6-8 and J is TRBJ2-7, with 7 bases aligning to TRBD1. The trim removed 6 bases at V and 2 bases at J, leaving 10 bases unmatched. Germline CDR1 reads MNHGY; CDR2 reads SAAAGT. There are 15 residues in the CDR3. DNA for the CDR3: TGTGCCAGCAGAGGGCGTCACAGGGGAACCTACGAGCAGTACTTC. Translated: CASRGRHRGTYEQYF.

V is TRBV6-8 and J is TRBJ1-1; the D gene is possibly TRBD1 (5 bases). The V gene lost 5 bases and the J gene lost 5 bases, with 9 bases spanning the gap. The germline V gene encodes CDR1 MNHGY and CDR2 SAAAGT. The CDR3 consists of 12 residues. The DNA for the CDR3 is TGTGCCAGCAGTGGACAACGGACTGAAGCTTTCTTT. This encodes CASSGQRTEAFF.

This clone has only a few counts. The J gene is TRBJ2-1, the V gene TRBV1; the table names TRBD2, a call not compared with the DNA. TRBV1 is designated a pseudogene. The CDR3 extends over 21 amino acids. This CDR3 is CASSQVAGGGGAESSYNEQFF. The CDR3, as DNA: TGCGCCAGCAGCCAAGTCGCTGGAGGAGGGGGGGCCGAGAGTTCCTACAATGAGCAGTTCTTC.

The DNA for the CDR3 is TGTGCCACGGCAACAGGGAGGGGGAATCAGCCCCAGCATTTT. It yields the protein CATATGRGNQPQHF. The rearrangement joins TRBV15 to TRBJ1-5; possibly TRBD1 for D (6 bases). CDR1 LNHNV and CDR2 YYDKDF come from the germline V gene (reference sequence). V was clipped by 9 bases and J by 4 bases, with 16 bases between them. This CDR3 has 14 amino acids.

This chain's CDR3 is CASSPSDETQYF. In DNA form, the CDR3 reads TGTGCCAGCAGCCCTTCGGACGAGACCCAGTACTTC. This chain joins TRBV6-8 and TRBJ2-5; D unclear. In germline, CDR1 is MNHGY, CDR2 SAAAGT. This CDR3 has 12 residues. V lost 6 bases and J 5 bases, leaving 10 bases between the germline ends.

The chain couples TRBV6-8 to TRBJ2-3; 12 bases line up with TRBD2. The germline gives CDR1 MNHGY, CDR2 SAAAGT. This CDR3 contains 14 residues. Trimming cost V 5 bases and J 4 bases; bases outside gene matches: 1. CDR3 bases: TGTGCCAGCAGTGCTAGCGGGGGGGCAGATACGCAGTATTTT. Protein: CASSASGGADTQYF.

In its sample, this clone was seen a few times. The chain combines TRBV6-8 with TRBJ2-2; the D gene is possibly TRBD1 (5 bases). Germline V lookup: CDR1 MNHGY, CDR2 SAAAGT. This CDR3 region has 15 residues. V was shortened by 7 bases and J by 7 bases, with 19 bases between the two germline ends. For the CDR3, the DNA is TGTGCCAGCATTCGATTCTTACAGGAGAGCGGGGAGCTGTTTTTT. Residues: CASIRFLQESGELFF.